The next 26 T cell receptor delta chains were all read from a single sample in a study of gamma-delta T cells after stem cell transplantation. TCRdb processed the RT-PCR reads again with the CATT caller. The table records around 1,700 delta-chain clones, about 4.5% of them present only once. The material sequenced was gamma-delta T cells. These receptors originate from a human donor. It is not recorded whose cells these are; they may come from a transplant donor.

By sample share, this clone is large (0.1 to 1%). Other DNA sequences in this specimen translate into the identical CDR3. The chain joins TRDV2 to TRDJ1; 8 bases match TRDD3. Looked up from germline, CDR1 is GEAIGNYY and CDR2 is EKD. Unmatched junction bases numbered 6, after V lost 1 base and J lost 0 bases. The CDR3 has 16 residues. The CDR3 loop is CACDTYWGPDTDKLIF. DNA of the CDR3: TGTGCCTGTGACACGTACTGGGGGCCCGACACCGATAAACTCATCTTT.

The table lists this clone with a few counts. This DNA's translation differs at residue 5 from TCRdb's protein, which comes from a much larger clone; a read error is likely, and the protein shown is translated from the DNA. V and J are TRDV2 and TRDJ1; 12 nucleotides line up with TRDD3. Germline V gene sequence: CDR1 GEAIGNYY, CDR2 EKD. J lost 9 bases, V lost 3 bases, and 22 bases had no gene match. CDR3 length: 19 amino acids. In nucleotides, the CDR3 is TGTGCCTGTGACGCCGTGGTCGGGGGCAAGGGCTGGGGGATACGCGAACTCATCTTT. Translated: CACDAVVGGKGWGIRELIF.

Concerning this clone itself: A far more abundant clone sits one base away, making this likely a read error. The rearrangement joins TRDV2 to TRDJ1, with 10 bases that match TRDD3. Germline V gene data show CDR1 as GEAIGNYY and CDR2 as EKD. The V and J ends lost 6 bases and 0 bases, in that order; junction bases with no gene match: 21. The CDR3 consists of 20 residues. The CDR3 DNA reads as TGTGCCTGTTTCCGTACGCCCTCGAGCTGGGGGATATTTAACACCGATAAACTCATCTTT. Amino acids: CACFRTPSSWGIFNTDKLIF.

A remark on this clone: With only one base between it and a far larger clone, this is likely a read error. This sequence joins TRDV2 and TRDJ1; 12 bases line up with TRDD3. V trimming: 0 bases; J trimming: 8 bases; junction bases outside the gene matches: 18. CDR1 GEAIGNYY and CDR2 EKD come from the germline V gene. The CDR3 length is 19 residues. Here the CDR3 reads CACDTVVGGKGWGIRKLIF. The DNA for the CDR3 is TGTGCCTGTGACACCGTGGTCGGGGGCAAGGGCTGGGGGATACGCAAACTCATCTTT.

As to this clone: A far larger clone is one nucleotide away, so this likely arose from a read error. The chain combines TRDV2 with TRDJ1; 8 bases align to TRDD3. From germline, CDR1 is GEAIGNYY and CDR2 EKD. This CDR3 has 13 residues. The DNA of the CDR3 is TGTGCCTGTGACACCTGGGGGATCGATAAACCCATCTTT. Its translation is CACDTWGIDKPIF.

This clone was seen a handful of times. A far bigger clonotype differs at one base, so this is likely a read error. The chain carries TRDV2 and TRDJ1, with D hard to call. From germline, CDR1 is GEAIGNYY and CDR2 EKD. Trimming left V 0 bases short and J 3 bases short, with 10 bases between. The CDR3 contains 14 residues. The CDR3 bases are TGTGCCTGTGACACCCTAGTACTCGCCGATAAACTCATCTTT. Its protein is CACDTLVLADKLIF.

As regards this clone: The translation of this DNA and the TCRdb protein of a much larger clone differ at residue 6, probably owing to a read error; the protein shown here is translated from the DNA. The chain is built from TRDV2 and TRDJ1; 10 bases are shared with TRDD3. The CDR3 spans 17 residues. Losses at the gene ends were 0 bases for V and 2 bases for J; bases not matched to a gene: 8. Germline V gene lookup returns CDR1 GEAIGNYY and CDR2 EKD. CDR3 sequence: CACDTVLLGDSTDKLIF. The CDR3 coding sequence is TGTGCCTGTGACACCGTGCTACTGGGGGATTCTACCGATAAACTCATCTTT.

About this clone: A read error likely explains this, since a far larger clone differs by one base. The J gene is TRDJ3, the V gene TRDV2, with 10 bases identical to TRDD3. From germline, CDR1 is GEAIGNYY and CDR2 EKD. The V and J ends lost 0 bases and 2 bases, in that order; junction bases with no gene match: 9. The length of the CDR3 is 20 residues. The CDR3 sequence is CACDTPSGDTRAWDTRQMFF. The DNA for the CDR3 is TGTGCCTGTGACACCCCGTCGGGGGATACGCGAGCCTGGGACACCCGACAGATGTTTTTC.

In its sample, this clone is medium-sized. This probably arose from a read error, given a far larger clone one base away. The chain uses TRDV1 and TRDJ1; 10 nucleotides line up with TRDD3. CDR1 TSWWSYY and CDR2 QGS come from the germline V gene. The CDR3 spans 22 residues. V gave up 2 bases and J gave up 0 bases; unmatched junction bases: 21. The CDR3 protein is CALGESPISYYWGIRDTDKLIF. The CDR3 nucleotides are TGTGCTCTTGGGGAAAGCCCCATATCTTATTACTGGGGGATCAGGGACACCGATAAACTCATCTTT.

This clone was counted a few times. The chain has TRDV2 and TRDJ1, with 7 bases matching TRDD3. The J segment lost 0 bases and the V segment lost 0 bases, leaving 3 bases of the junction unmatched. CDR1 and CDR2 from the germline V gene are GEAIGNYY and EKD. The CDR3 is 15 amino acids. CDR3 sequence: CACDTVGDYTDKLIF. Written as DNA, the CDR3 is TGTGCCTGTGACACCGTGGGGGACTACACCGATAAACTCATCTTT.

This clone is medium-sized by share. This likely reflects a read error, since a far larger clone is one base away. Different DNA sequences within this sample yield the same CDR3. This rearrangement joins TRDV2 to TRDJ1; 11 positions agree with TRDD3. CDR1 is GEAIGNYY and CDR2 is EKD in the germline V gene. The CDR3 runs to 17 residues. DNA of the CDR3: TGTGCCTGTGACACGTTGTTGGGGGATACGTACACCGATAAGCTCATCTTT. Translating gives CACDTLLGDTYTDKLIF.

On this clone itself: A read error likely explains why the TCRdb protein, taken from a much larger clone, differs from this DNA's translation at residue 11; the protein shown is translated from the DNA. The V gene is TRDV2, the J gene TRDJ1; 8 bases fit TRDD3. CDR1 and CDR2 (germline): GEAIGNYY, EKD. V trimming: 0 bases; J trimming: 1 base; junction bases outside the gene matches: 12. This CDR3 is built from 18 residues. Written as DNA, the CDR3 is TGTGCCTGTGACACCGTCTCGAAACTGGGGGGGAGCACCGATAAACTCATCTTT. This encodes CACDTVSKLGGSTDKLIF.

The table lists this clone with a few counts. This sequence is one base from a far larger clone and is likely a read error. The chain is built from TRDV2 and TRDJ3; 9 bases fit TRDD3. This CDR3 has 20 amino acids. Germline CDR1 reads GEAIGNYY; CDR2 reads EKD. CDR3 region: CACDLALGDASSWDARQMFF. CDR3 nucleotide sequence: TGTGCCTGTGACTTGGCACTGGGGGACGCGAGCTCCTGGGACGCCCGACAGATGTTTTTC.

This clone has only a few counts. With a far larger clone one base away, a read error is the likely cause. This chain links TRDV2 with TRDJ1; 9 positions agree with TRDD2. Germline V gene sequence: CDR1 GEAIGNYY, CDR2 EKD. The CDR3 sequence is 19 residues long. CDR3 DNA: TGTGCCTGTGACTCCCTTCCTACTGAACTGGGGTCCAACACCGATGAACTCATCTTT. As protein: CACDSLPTELGSNTDELIF.

A remark on this clone: This likely reflects a read error, since a far larger clone is one base away. The V gene is TRDV2, the J gene TRDJ1, with 11 bases matching TRDD3. The CDR3 contains 21 residues. After removal of 3 bases from V and 1 base from J, the junction contained 21 bases not matched to a gene. Per the germline V gene, CDR1 is GEAIGNYY and CDR2 is EKD. The CDR3 sequence is CACDAVARTSGGYSSTDKLIF. The DNA for the CDR3 is TGTGCCTGTGACGCCGTTGCCAGGACGTCTGGGGGATACTCCTCCACCGATAAACTCATCTTT.

The sample holds a few counts of this clone. This likely reflects a read error, since a far larger clone is one base away. The sample holds other DNA sequences that translate to the same CDR3. The rearrangement links TRDV2 to TRDJ1; TRDD3 agrees at 8 bases. The junction had 16 bases not matched to a gene; V was cut back by 1 base and J by 1 base. This CDR3 is 19 amino acids long. The germline V gene encodes CDR1 GEAIGNYY and CDR2 EKD. CDR3 in DNA: TGTGCCTGTGACACACTGGGGGGGTACAGTTCACCATTCACCGATAAACTCATCTTT. It yields the protein CACDTLGGYSSPFTDKLIF.

By sample share, this clone is medium-sized. The chain joins TRDV1 to TRDJ1, with 13 bases fitting TRDD3. Germline assignment: CDR1 TSWWSYY and CDR2 QGS. After removal of 5 bases from V and 0 bases from J, the junction contained 21 bases not matched to a gene. The CDR3 runs to 22 residues. In DNA, the CDR3 is TGTGCTCTTGGGACCCGTCGCCTCTCCTTACTGGGGGATACGCTCCACACCGATAAACTCATCTTT. As protein: CALGTRRLSLLGDTLHTDKLIF.

The table lists this clone with a few counts. TCRdb pairs this DNA with a much larger clone's protein that differs at residue 16, likely a read error; the protein shown was translated from the DNA. This CDR3 reads CACDNLLGDTKYTDKPIF. CDR3 sequence (DNA): TGTGCCTGTGACAACTTACTGGGGGATACGAAGTACACCGATAAACCCATCTTT. V and J are TRDV2 and TRDJ1; TRDD3 matches at 13 bases. The V gene's germline CDR1 is GEAIGNYY and CDR2 EKD. The CDR3 has 18 amino acids.

With regard to this clone: TCRdb's protein, taken from a much larger clone, differs from this DNA's translation at residue 7, likely owing to a read error; the protein displayed comes from the DNA. The CDR3 DNA reads TGTGCCTGTGACAGCCTAGCTCCCGAGAGGGACCAGAGGACCGATAAACTCATCTTT. Translating gives CACDSLAPERDQRTDKLIF. The chain combines TRDV2 with TRDJ1, with D unresolved. Per the germline V gene, CDR1 is GEAIGNYY and CDR2 is EKD. CDR3 length: 19 residues. V shed 2 bases and J shed 2 bases, with 26 bases lying between them.

The genes are TRDV2 and TRDJ1; TRDD3 might be the D (6 bases). The CDR3 runs to 18 residues. V was shortened by 3 bases and J by 0 bases, with 22 bases between the two germline ends. Germline CDR1 is GEAIGNYY and CDR2 is EKD. The CDR3 protein is CACDPVGVGGRHTDKLIF. The CDR3 DNA follows: TGTGCCTGTGACCCCGTCGGCGTTGGGGGTAGACACACCGATAAACTCATCTTT.

This clone showed up just a few times. One base away lies a much larger clone, so this may be a sequencing read error. This sample includes further DNA sequences coding for the same CDR3. The chain links TRDV2 to TRDJ1, with 11 bases identical to TRDD3. CDR3 size: 21 residues. Germline V gene sequence: CDR1 GEAIGNYY, CDR2 EKD. The CDR3 spells CACDTVARTSGGYSSTDKLIF. CDR3 nucleotide sequence: TGTGCCTGCGACACCGTTGCCAGGACGTCTGGGGGATACTCCTCCACCGATAAACTCATCTTT.

Comments on this clone: The amino acid sequence in TCRdb belongs to a much larger clone and departs from this DNA's translation at residue 14, likely a sequencing read error; the sequence shown is translated from the DNA. The chain uses TRDV2 and TRDJ3; TRDD3 aligns across 9 bases. The trim removed 1 base at V and 2 bases at J, leaving 17 bases unmatched. This CDR3 is 22 amino acids long. Germline CDR1 reads GEAIGNYY; CDR2 reads EKD. The CDR3 sequence is CACDTWGLGDDRSPWDTRQMFF. The CDR3 DNA reads TGTGCCTGTGACACTTGGGGACTGGGGGACGACCGGAGCCCCTGGGACACCCGACAGATGTTTTTC.

The table lists this clone with a few counts. The junction shows a germline mismatch at one end, possibly a read error. This sequence joins TRDV2 and TRDJ3; 10 bases agree with TRDD3. The CDR3 runs to 20 residues. CDR1 and CDR2 (germline): GEAIGNYY, EKD. The chain's CDR3 is CACDTLSGDTRACDTRPMFF. DNA for the CDR3: TGTGCCTGTGACACCCTGTCGGGGGATACGCGAGCCTGTGACACCCGACCGATGTTTTTC.

As concerns this clone: TCRdb records a much larger clone's protein for this DNA, with a difference at residue 16 that likely arises from a read error; the protein given is the translation of the DNA. The chain is built from TRDV2 and TRDJ1, with 9 bases aligning to TRDD3. Germline V gene lookup returns CDR1 GEAIGNYY and CDR2 EKD. The CDR3 runs to 18 residues. The CDR3: CACDRLLGDPLTTDKPIF. The CDR3 nucleotides read TGTGCCTGTGACCGCCTACTGGGGGACCCCCTTACCACCGATAAACCCATCTTT.

This clone was counted a few times. This may be a read error, as it is one base from a much larger clone. The chain couples TRDV2 to TRDJ1; TRDD3 agrees at 8 bases. In germline, CDR1 is GEAIGNYY, CDR2 EKD. This CDR3 spans 15 amino acids. Trimming took 4 bases from V and 1 from J; bases not matched to a gene: 7. For the CDR3, the DNA is TGTGCCTGTGATACCGTACTGGGGGGCACCGATAAACTCATCTTT. Encoded protein: CACDTVLGGTDKLIF.

About this clone itself: A far larger clone is only one base removed, so a read error is likely. Other DNA sequences in the sample encode the same CDR3. J is TRDJ1 and V is TRDV2; D not resolved. Germline-derived CDR1 and CDR2 are GEAIGNYY and EKD. V was trimmed by 2 bases and J by 0 bases, leaving 15 bases between them. This CDR3 contains 16 residues. CDR3 in DNA: TGTGCCTGTGACAGTCTACTCGGGACCTACACCGATAAACTCATCTTT. It yields the protein CACDSLLGTYTDKLIF.